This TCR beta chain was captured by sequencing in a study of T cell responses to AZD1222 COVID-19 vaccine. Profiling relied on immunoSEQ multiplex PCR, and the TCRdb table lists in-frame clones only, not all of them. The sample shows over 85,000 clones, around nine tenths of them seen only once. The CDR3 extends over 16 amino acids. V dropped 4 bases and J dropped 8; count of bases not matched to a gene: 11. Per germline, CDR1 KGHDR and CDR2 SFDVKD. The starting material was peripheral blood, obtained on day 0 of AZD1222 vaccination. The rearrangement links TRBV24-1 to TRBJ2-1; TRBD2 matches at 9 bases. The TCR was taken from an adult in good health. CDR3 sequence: CATSDDLAGGPDEQFF. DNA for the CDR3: TGTGCCACCAGTGACGACCTCGCGGGAGGGCCCGATGAGCAGTTCTTC.